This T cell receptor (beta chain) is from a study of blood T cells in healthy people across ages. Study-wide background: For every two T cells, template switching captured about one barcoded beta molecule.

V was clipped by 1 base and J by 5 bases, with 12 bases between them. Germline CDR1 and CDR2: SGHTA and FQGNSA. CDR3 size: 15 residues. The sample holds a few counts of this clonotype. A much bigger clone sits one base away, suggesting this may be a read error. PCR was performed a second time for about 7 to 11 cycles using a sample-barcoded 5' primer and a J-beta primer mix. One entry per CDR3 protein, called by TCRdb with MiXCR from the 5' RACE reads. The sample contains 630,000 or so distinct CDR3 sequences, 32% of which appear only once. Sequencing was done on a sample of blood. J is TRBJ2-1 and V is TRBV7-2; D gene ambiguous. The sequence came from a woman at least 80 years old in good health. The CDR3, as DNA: TGTGCCAGCAGCTTAGGGGCAGCACCGAACAATGAGCAGTTCTTC. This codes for CASSLGAAPNNEQFF.